The clone carrying this TCR beta chain was found many times. The data stem from a study of regulatory T cells in long-lasting Graves disease. Study as a whole: Graves' patients, newly diagnosed, had taken antithyroid drugs under 3 months.

Time point noted: newly diagnosed GD, antithyroid drugs for less than 3 months. RNA from PBMCs was the source of the TCR library. Under American Thyroid Association guidelines, Graves' disease was diagnosed. Relying on iRepertoire HTBI primers and Arm-PCR of CDR3 regions, the team built TCR beta libraries. TCRdb analysed the multiplex PCR reads with MiXCR anew, one entry per CDR3 protein. The sample consists of about 460,000 distinct CDR3 sequences, 14% of them appearing once. The CDR3 is made up of 13 amino acids. V was shortened by 3 bases and J by 11 bases, with 16 bases between the two germline ends. Separately, the same data were catalogued under a study of T cells in Graves' hyperthyroidism and ophthalmopathy. That work states: Based on clinical symptoms, serum thyroxine and TRAb, thyroid ultrasound and orbital computed tomography, diagnoses were reached. The study used the HTBI primer set for a first-round RT-PCR of the TCR CDR3.

This chain links TRBV12-3 or TRBV12-4 with TRBJ1-1; D gene uncertain. The starting material was peripheral blood mononuclear cells (PBMCs), obtained at new diagnosis, from a patient treated with antithyroid drugs. The receptor was isolated from a woman aged 45-65 years with Graves disease. The CDR3 DNA sequence: TGTGCCAGCAGTTTTAAAAGGCTTGGAGGGGCTTTCTTT. This sequence encodes CASSFKRLGGAFF.